This TCR beta chain appears in the sequencing data of a study of blood T cell repertoires in COVID-19. Study summary: Researchers got acute and convalescent COVID-19 samples from the United States, Italy and Spain. In each case, the material was cDNA or gDNA derived from T cells, B-cell-depleted T cells, or PBMCs.

Original handling: Amplified reference gene primers provided the basis for estimating nucleated cell counts. Repertoires were generated with immunoSEQ multiplex PCR, while TCRdb's copy carries only in-frame clones and drops some. V, J and clone size are taken as reported in that table, and D and trimming were inferred from the DNA itself. Of roughly 170,000 clones in the sample, over 65% were seen once. Details on this clone: This specimen includes other DNA sequences encoding the same CDR3.

This CDR3 comprises 14 residues. Trimming stripped 0 bases from V and 1 base from J, with 7 bases between. Germline loops: CDR1 SGDLS, CDR2 YYNGEE. This chain connects TRBV9 to TRBJ2-5; D may be TRBD2 (5 bases). The sequenced sample consisted of peripheral blood. This TCR derives from a woman over 75 with acute or convalescent COVID-19. The CDR3 nucleotides are TGTGCCAGCAGCGTAGGCGGGTTCCAAGAGACCCAGTACTTC. This translates into CASSVGGFQETQYF.